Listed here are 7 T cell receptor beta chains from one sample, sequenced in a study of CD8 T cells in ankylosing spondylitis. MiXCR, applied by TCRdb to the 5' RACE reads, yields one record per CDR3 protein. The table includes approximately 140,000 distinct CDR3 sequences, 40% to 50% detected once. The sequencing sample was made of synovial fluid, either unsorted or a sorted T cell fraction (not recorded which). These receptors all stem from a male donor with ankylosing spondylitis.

The CDR3 DNA sequence: TGCAGTGCTACCCGACTAGCGGAGCCCTACGAGCAGTACTTC. It translates to CSATRLAEPYEQYF. This chain links TRBV20-1 with TRBJ2-7, with 9 bases fitting TRBD2. CDR3 length: 14 amino acids. CDR1 and CDR2 (germline): DFQATT, SNEGSKA (reference sequence). The V segment lost 4 bases and the J segment 2 bases; nucleotides outside the gene matches: 6.

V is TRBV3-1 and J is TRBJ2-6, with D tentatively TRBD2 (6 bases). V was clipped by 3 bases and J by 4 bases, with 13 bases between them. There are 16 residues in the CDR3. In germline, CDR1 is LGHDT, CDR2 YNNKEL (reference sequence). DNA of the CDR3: TGTGCCAGCAGCCAGGACCTAGCGTCCGGGGCCAACGTCCTGACTTTC. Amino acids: CASSQDLASGANVLTF.

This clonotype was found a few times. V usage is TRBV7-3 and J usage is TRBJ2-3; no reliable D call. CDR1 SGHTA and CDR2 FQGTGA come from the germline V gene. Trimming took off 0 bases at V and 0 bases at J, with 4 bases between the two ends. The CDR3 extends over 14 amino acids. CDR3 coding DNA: TGTGCCAGCAGCTTAACGTCTAGCACAGATACGCAGTATTTT. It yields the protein CASSLTSSTDTQYF.

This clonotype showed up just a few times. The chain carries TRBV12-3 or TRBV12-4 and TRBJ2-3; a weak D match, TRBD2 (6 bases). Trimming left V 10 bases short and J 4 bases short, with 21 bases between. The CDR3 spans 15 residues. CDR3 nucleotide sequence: TGTGCCACCCTCTCACCGGGTAGCGGCGCAGATACGCAGTATTTT. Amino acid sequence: CATLSPGSGADTQYF.

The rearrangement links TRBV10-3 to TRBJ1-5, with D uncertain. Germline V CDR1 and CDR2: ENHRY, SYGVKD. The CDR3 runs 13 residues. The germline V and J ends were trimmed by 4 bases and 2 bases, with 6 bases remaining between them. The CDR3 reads CAISGEGNQPQHF. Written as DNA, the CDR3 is TGTGCCATCAGTGGGGAAGGCAATCAGCCCCAGCATTTT.

The CDR3 DNA follows: TGCAGTGCTAGGGGGACAGACTATGGGTTGGCTGAAGCTTTCTTT. Protein: CSARGTDYGLAEAFF. V usage is TRBV20-1 and J usage is TRBJ1-1; 7 bases line up with TRBD1. The junction had 13 bases not matched to a gene; V was cut back by 3 bases and J by 6 bases. This CDR3 is 15 amino acids long. The V gene's germline CDR1 is DFQATT and CDR2 SNEGSKA (reference sequence).

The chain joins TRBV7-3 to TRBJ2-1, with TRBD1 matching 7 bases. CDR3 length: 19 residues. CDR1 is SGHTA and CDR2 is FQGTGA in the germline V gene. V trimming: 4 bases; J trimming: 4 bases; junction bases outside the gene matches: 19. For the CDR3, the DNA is TGTGCCAGCAGCTCACACCCCTATTTGTATGGCAGGGGGTACAATGAGCAGTTCTTC. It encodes CASSSHPYLYGRGYNEQFF. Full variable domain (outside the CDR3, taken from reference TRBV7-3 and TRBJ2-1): GAGVSQTPSNKVTEKGKYVELRCDPISGHTALYWYRQSLGQGPEFLIYFQGTGAADDSGLPNDRFFAVRPEGSVSTLKIQRTERGDSAVYLCASSSHPYLYGRGYNEQFFGPGTRLTVL.